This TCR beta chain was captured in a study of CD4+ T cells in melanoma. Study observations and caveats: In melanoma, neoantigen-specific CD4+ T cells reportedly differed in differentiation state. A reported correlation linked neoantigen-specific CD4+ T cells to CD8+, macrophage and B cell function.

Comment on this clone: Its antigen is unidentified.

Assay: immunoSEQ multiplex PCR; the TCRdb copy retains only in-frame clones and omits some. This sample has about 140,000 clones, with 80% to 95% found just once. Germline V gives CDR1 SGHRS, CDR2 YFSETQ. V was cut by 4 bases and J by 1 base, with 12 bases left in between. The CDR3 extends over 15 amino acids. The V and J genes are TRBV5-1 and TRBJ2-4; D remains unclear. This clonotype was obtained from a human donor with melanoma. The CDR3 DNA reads TGCGCCAGCAGCCATGATCCGGAGGCCAAAAACATTCAGTACTTC. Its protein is CASSHDPEAKNIQYF.